This T cell receptor (beta chain) is drawn from a study of shared clonotypes between healthy human individuals. Study details: Per-donor plates numbered three CD4 naive, three CD4 memory, two CD8 naive and one CD8 memory.

Study observations and caveats: Clonotype sharing among the donors was expected to vary with sequencing depth. Rarefaction analysis demonstrated incomplete sorted-subset sequencing notwithstanding large depth.

Some clones are missing from TCRdb's copy, which holds only in-frame ones; the method was immunoSEQ multiplex PCR. The sample contains some 660,000 clones, about three quarters of which appear only once. The germline V and J ends were trimmed by 0 bases and 1 base, with 3 bases remaining between them. Germline V gene data show CDR1 as SGHVS and CDR2 as FQNEAQ. The CDR3 spans 13 residues. Negatively enriched CD4+ T cells were divided by CD45RA into naive and memory. Turning to this clone: The antigen remains unidentified. A read error is possible here, since a much larger clone lies one base away.

The chain joins TRBV7-8 to TRBJ1-1; D gene unclear. Sample: memory CD4+ T cells sorted from blood. The subset was: CD45RA-negative fraction. The TCR was taken from a woman in her twenties or thirties in good health. CDR3 sequence (DNA): TGTGCCAGCAGCTTAGCGGGGAACACTGAAGCTTTCTTT. Translation: CASSLAGNTEAFF.